Shown below are 32 T cell receptor beta chains from a single sample sequenced in a study of blood T cell repertoires in COVID-19. Assay used: immunoSEQ multiplex PCR; TCRdb lists only in-frame clones, some missing. The sample shows 470,000 or so clones, 70% to 90% of them seen only once. The sample comprised peripheral blood. These receptors were collected from a human donor in a cohort sampled during active COVID-19.

The chain combines TRBV7-3 with TRBJ1-1; possible D gene TRBD1, 5 bases. The germline CDR1 and CDR2 sequences are SGHTA and FQGTGA. This CDR3 region has 15 residues. V was clipped by 1 base and J by 5 bases, with 14 bases between them. Here the CDR3 DNA reads TGTGCCAGCAGCTTAAGGTTAGGGGAAGGAACTGAAGCTTTCTTT. Its protein product is CASSLRLGEGTEAFF.

This rearrangement joins TRBV4-2 to TRBJ2-1; TRBD2 aligns across 8 bases. V shed 1 base and J 5 bases; nucleotides not matched to a gene: 7. CDR1 is LGHNA, CDR2 YNFKEQ, per germline. The CDR3 contains 16 residues. CDR3 protein: CASSQGGTRGNNEQFF. In nucleotides, the CDR3 is TGTGCCAGCAGCCAAGGCGGGACTAGGGGGAACAATGAGCAGTTCTTC.

The chain couples TRBV6-1 to TRBJ1-2; TRBD1 matches 7 bases. J was trimmed by 3 bases and V by 2 bases; bases with no gene match: 12. The CDR3 consists of 17 residues. CDR1 is MNHNS, CDR2 SASEGT, per germline. CDR3 DNA: TGTGCCAGCAGTGAAAAGGGACAGCTACATTTAGACTATGGCTACACCTTC. Translation: CASSEKGQLHLDYGYTF.

The rearrangement joins TRBV28 to TRBJ1-1, with TRBD1 as a possible D gene (5 bases). Germline CDR1 reads MDHEN; CDR2 reads SYDVKM. The CDR3 covers 13 residues. V was trimmed by 7 bases and J by 4 bases, leaving 13 bases between them. Here the CDR3 reads CASTFDRGTEAFF. DNA for the CDR3: TGTGCCAGCACTTTCGATAGGGGCACTGAAGCTTTCTTT.

J is TRBJ2-5 and V is TRBV29-1; 9 nucleotides match TRBD2. Trimming at V came to 7 bases and at J to 0 bases, leaving 9 bases not matched to a gene. CDR3 length equals 15 residues. Germline values: CDR1 SQVTM, CDR2 ANQGSEA. The CDR3 sequence is CSAQTSGTYQETQYF. In DNA form, the CDR3 reads TGCAGCGCCCAGACTAGCGGAACGTACCAAGAGACCCAGTACTTC.

This rearrangement joins TRBV7-3 to TRBJ1-2; 7 positions match TRBD1. Germline trimming cut 0 bases from V and 5 bases from J; bases unmatched to any gene: 0. Per the germline V gene, CDR1 is SGHTA and CDR2 is FQGTGA. The CDR3 spans 13 residues. The CDR3 sequence is CASSLTGQYGYTF. In DNA form, the CDR3 reads TGTGCCAGCAGCTTAACGGGACAGTATGGCTACACCTTC.

This sequence joins TRBV3-1 (or the pseudogene TRBV3-2) and TRBJ2-5; tentatively, D is TRBD2 (6 bases). The germline V gene has CDR1 LGHDT and CDR2 YNNKEL (reference sequence). Trimming left V 4 bases short and J 5 bases short, with 14 bases between. CDR3 length equals 14 residues. For the CDR3, the DNA is TGTGCCAGCAGCCCGATGGGGGGATGGGAGACCCAGTACTTC. Its translation: CASSPMGGWETQYF.

The chain has TRBV18 and TRBJ2-6; D is ambiguous. Germline assignment: CDR1 KGHSH and CDR2 LQKENI. Between the trimmed V and J ends, which lost 3 bases and 0 bases, there was a span of 12 bases. This CDR3 has 17 amino acids. The CDR3 protein is CASSPVQSLSGANVLTF. The CDR3 DNA is TGTGCCAGCTCACCGGTCCAGTCCCTCTCTGGGGCCAACGTCCTGACTTTC.

The chain joins TRBV30 to TRBJ2-3, with D tentatively TRBD2 (6 bases). V dropped 0 bases and J dropped 9 bases, with 19 bases sitting between them. There are 15 residues in the CDR3. Germline V gene data show CDR1 as GTSNPN and CDR2 as SVGIG (reference sequence). CDR3 residues: CAWSVRGGVGGTQYF. As DNA, the CDR3 is TGTGCCTGGAGTGTACGGGGTGGAGTTGGAGGGACGCAGTATTTT.

As regards this clone: Other DNA variants within this sample encode the same CDR3. This chain links TRBV7-2 with TRBJ2-7; the match to TRBD1 covers 8 bases. CDR1 and CDR2 from the germline V gene are SGHTA and FQGNSA. This CDR3 spans 15 amino acids. The V gene end was trimmed by 5 bases and the J gene end by 0 bases; junction bases not matched to a gene: 6. The CDR3 here is CASSQGTGSSYEQYF. For the CDR3, the DNA is TGTGCCAGCAGCCAAGGGACAGGTTCCTCCTACGAGCAGTACTTC. Variable domain in full (rest from reference TRBV7-2 and TRBJ2-7): GAGVSQSPSNKVTEKGKDVELRCDPISGHTALYWYRQSLGQGLEFLIYFQGNSAPDKSGLPSDRFSAERTGGSVSTLTIQRTQQEDSAVYLCASSQGTGSSYEQYFGPGTRLTVT.

This chain uses TRBV18 with TRBJ1-5, with D perhaps TRBD1 (6 bases). V gave up 3 bases and J gave up 0 bases, with 21 bases separating them. CDR1 KGHSH and CDR2 LQKENI come from the germline V gene. This CDR3 region has 19 residues. Here the CDR3 DNA reads TGTGCCAGCTCACCCGAAATATCGACAGGACTGTCTAGCAATCAGCCCCAGCATTTT. Its translation: CASSPEISTGLSSNQPQHF.

This clone has just one count. The V and J genes are TRBV7-2 and TRBJ1-2; 10 nucleotides line up with TRBD1. V lost 2 bases, J lost 4 bases, and 7 bases stayed unmatched. The CDR3 contains 16 residues. CDR1 and CDR2 from the germline V gene are SGHTA and FQGNSA. CDR3 sequence reads: CASSLTGTGVSYGYTF. Written as DNA, the CDR3 is TGTGCCAGCAGCTTAACCGGGACAGGGGTTAGCTATGGCTACACCTTC.

This clone was counted a few times. V is TRBV28 and J is TRBJ1-5; D may be TRBD1 (6 bases). V was pared by 7 bases and J by 3 bases, with 13 bases between. This CDR3 spans 14 amino acids. In germline, CDR1 is MDHEN, CDR2 SYDVKM. CDR3 sequence reads: CASTIQGINQPQHF. The CDR3 DNA follows: TGTGCCAGCACCATACAGGGAATCAATCAGCCCCAGCATTTT.

This sequence joins TRBV7-2 and TRBJ1-1, with D unresolved. CDR1 is SGHTA, CDR2 FQGNSA, per germline. Trimming stripped 4 bases from V and 4 bases from J, with 10 bases between. This CDR3 has 13 residues. The CDR3 DNA reads TGTGCCAGCAGCTCCCTGACTATCACTGAAGCTTTCTTT. This codes for CASSSLTITEAFF.

The V gene is TRBV5-8, the J gene TRBJ2-7; a weak D match, TRBD1 (6 bases). The CDR3 is made up of 12 amino acids. The V gene's germline CDR1 is SGHTS and CDR2 YDEGEE. V lost 6 bases and J lost 5, with 12 bases in between. CDR3 sequence reads: CASIRGGHEQYF. The CDR3 region has the DNA TGTGCCAGCATCCGTGGGGGCCACGAGCAGTACTTC.

The V and J genes are TRBV9 and TRBJ2-2; weak D call: TRBD1 (5 bases). V was clipped by 0 bases and J by 4 bases, with 16 bases between them. Germline V gene sequence: CDR1 SGDLS, CDR2 YYNGEE. The CDR3 is made up of 17 amino acids. CDR3 sequence reads: CASSVVSRVGGTGELFF. CDR3 in DNA: TGTGCCAGCAGCGTAGTGTCCAGGGTGGGTGGCACCGGGGAGCTGTTTTTT.

The genes are TRBV6-2 or TRBV6-3 and TRBJ2-1; no firm D call. V was clipped by 0 bases and J by 5 bases, with 17 bases between them. The CDR3 spans 17 residues. Looked up from germline, CDR1 is MNHEY and CDR2 is SVGEGT. CDR3 DNA sequence: TGTGCCAGCAGTTACTCCCCTGGCTTGGCGGAGCACAATGAGCAGTTCTTC. Translated: CASSYSPGLAEHNEQFF.

This clone was found many times. V is TRBV30 and J is TRBJ2-7, with 16 nucleotides matching TRBD2. After removal of 0 bases from V and 4 bases from J, the junction contained 12 bases not matched to a gene. CDR3 size: 19 residues. Germline V gene sequence: CDR1 GTSNPN, CDR2 SVGIG (reference sequence). CDR3: CAWSVPGLAGGWVVYEQYF. In nucleotides, the CDR3 is TGTGCCTGGAGTGTACCGGGACTAGCGGGAGGGTGGGTCGTATACGAGCAGTACTTC.

A few counts support this clone. The chain combines TRBV5-6 with TRBJ2-3, with D perhaps TRBD2 (6 bases). Germline assignment: CDR1 SGHDT and CDR2 YYEEEE. Trimming cost V 4 bases and J 0 bases, with 18 bases left between them. The CDR3 covers 17 residues. The CDR3 region is CASSPGTPDPSTDTQYF. The CDR3 DNA reads TGTGCCAGCAGCCCGGGGACTCCCGACCCTAGCACAGATACGCAGTATTTT.

The V call is TRBV7-2, the J call TRBJ1-3; D is undetermined. The CDR3 extends over 14 amino acids. Germline values: CDR1 SGHTA, CDR2 FQGNSA. With 5 bases removed from V and 2 bases from J, the gap between germline ends came to 10 bases. CDR3 DNA: TGTGCCAGCAGCCCGGAGAGTACTGGAAACACCATATATTTT. Residues: CASSPESTGNTIYF.

V is TRBV7-2 and J is TRBJ2-3, with 7 positions matching TRBD2. V was pared by 1 base and J by 8 bases, with 3 bases of the junction left unmatched. The CDR3 is 13 amino acids. Germline V gene data show CDR1 as SGHTA and CDR2 as FQGNSA. The CDR3 reads CASSLVGGGTQYF. CDR3 sequence (DNA): TGTGCCAGCAGCTTAGTTGGCGGGGGTACGCAGTATTTT.

The chain is built from TRBV6-2 or TRBV6-3 and TRBJ1-1; no firm D call. V lost 3 bases and J 2 bases, leaving 10 bases between the germline ends. The CDR3 spans 14 residues. CDR1 is MNHEY, CDR2 SVGEGT, per germline. The CDR3 reads CASSYWGANTEAFF. DNA for the CDR3: TGTGCCAGCAGTTATTGGGGAGCTAACACTGAAGCTTTCTTT.

This clone was recorded only once. This chain joins TRBV4-1 and TRBJ1-4; no clear D gene. Trimming shortened V by 8 bases and J by 7 bases, and 14 bases separated the two germline ends. The length of the CDR3 is 13 residues. The germline CDR1 and CDR2 sequences are MGHRA and YSYEKL. The CDR3 loop is CASAEVSLEKLFF. CDR3 coding DNA: TGCGCCAGCGCCGAGGTCAGCCTTGAAAAACTGTTTTTT.

The rearrangement uses TRBV29-1 and TRBJ1-1; D may be TRBD1 (5 bases). With 2 bases removed from V and 10 bases from J, the gap between germline ends came to 17 bases. The CDR3 totals 13 residues. Germline lookup yields CDR1 SQVTM and CDR2 ANQGSEA. The CDR3 coding sequence is TGCAGCGTTGAACGGGGGGATATCGGGGGAGCTTTCTTT. Translating it yields CSVERGDIGGAFF.

This clone was seen ten or more times. The rearrangement uses TRBV6-6 and TRBJ2-1; TRBD1 might be the D (5 bases). The CDR3 is made up of 15 amino acids. V lost 2 bases and J lost 5, with 13 bases in between. Germline-derived CDR1 and CDR2 are MNHNY and SVGAGI (reference sequence). CDR3 sequence reads: CASSYPTQGNNEQFF. CDR3 nucleotide sequence: TGTGCCAGCAGTTACCCCACCCAGGGCAACAATGAGCAGTTCTTC.

The chain is built from TRBV5-1 and TRBJ2-1, with D maybe TRBD2 (5 bases). V gave up 4 bases and J gave up 7 bases, with 18 bases separating them. The CDR3 sequence is 15 residues long. CDR1 is SGHRS and CDR2 is YFSETQ in the germline V gene. CDR3 DNA sequence: TGCGCCAGCAGCCAAGTGGTATTAGGAGGAAATGAGCAGTTCTTC. Protein: CASSQVVLGGNEQFF.

In this sample, this clone turned up once. This chain uses TRBV6-6 with TRBJ2-1; D gene ambiguous. Germline CDR1 is MNHNY and CDR2 is SVGAGI (reference sequence). The CDR3 is 11 residues long. V was pared by 7 bases and J by 10 bases, with 11 bases between. CDR3 loop: CASMERGEQFF. The CDR3 region has the DNA TGTGCCAGCATGGAGCGCGGCGAGCAGTTCTTC.

J is TRBJ2-1 and V is TRBV29-1; D possibly corresponds to TRBD1 (5 bases). Germline values: CDR1 SQVTM, CDR2 ANQGSEA. The CDR3 totals 13 residues. Trimming shortened V by 4 bases and J by 9 bases, and 16 bases separated the two germline ends. The CDR3: CSVVRGRDGEQFF. DNA for the CDR3: TGCAGCGTTGTAAGGGGCCGAGATGGTGAGCAGTTCTTC.

The chain uses TRBV19 and TRBJ2-3, with 13 bases lining up with TRBD2. The CDR3 runs 16 residues. After removal of 6 bases from V and 5 bases from J, the junction contained 8 bases not matched to a gene. From germline, CDR1 is LNHDA and CDR2 SQIVND (reference sequence). CDR3 in amino acids: CASRGTRLAGGDTQYF. The CDR3 bases are TGTGCCAGTAGGGGAACGCGACTAGCGGGAGGAGATACGCAGTATTTT.

The genes are TRBV19 and TRBJ2-1; 8 nucleotides match TRBD1. V was clipped by 4 bases and J by 4 bases; unmatched bases: 6. CDR1 is LNHDA, CDR2 SQIVND, per germline (reference sequence). This CDR3 has 15 amino acids. CDR3 nucleotides: TGTGCCAGTAGTACAGGGACAGGTATTTACAATGAGCAGTTCTTC. Protein product: CASSTGTGIYNEQFF.

The chain employs TRBV6-2 or TRBV6-3 and TRBJ1-5, with D possibly matching TRBD1 (5 bases). In germline, CDR1 is MNHEY, CDR2 SVGEGT. This CDR3 is 14 amino acids long. The V end was cut by 5 bases, the J end by 8 bases, with 16 bases between. The CDR3 nucleotides are TGTGCCAGCAGTCCCCCGCGGGGGGTCAAGCCCCAGCATTTT. As protein: CASSPPRGVKPQHF.

The V call is TRBV4-3, the J call TRBJ2-1; the match to TRBD2 covers 11 bases. There are 15 residues in the CDR3. V lost 2 bases, J lost 7 bases, and 4 bases stayed unmatched. CDR1 is LGHNA and CDR2 is YSLEER in the germline V gene. The CDR3 sequence: CASSQTSGRRNEQFF. The CDR3 DNA follows: TGCGCCAGCAGCCAAACTAGCGGGAGAAGGAATGAGCAGTTCTTC.